This T cell receptor beta chain was obtained from a study of cytomegalovirus exposure and HLA in healthy donors. PCR used 60 Vbeta primers and 13 Jbeta primers. TCRdb keeps only in-frame clones here, not all; method: immunoSEQ multiplex PCR. Of 140,000 or so clones in the sample, 75% to 80% were seen once. Study-wide results and caveats: Analysis was carried out at a later point, and it linked a missense DCLRE1C variant to TCR beta V- and J-gene trimming.

Concerning this clone: The antigen is not known.

All donors participated as healthy donors of bone marrow. CDR1 is MNHNY and CDR2 is SVGAGI in the germline V gene (reference sequence). The CDR3 has 16 residues. Trimming removed 6 bases from V and 0 bases from J; junction bases left unmatched: 9. This TCR was recovered from a woman under 40 in good health and CMV-seronegative. Sequenced material: PBMCs. V usage is TRBV6-6 and J usage is TRBJ2-7; 9 bases map to TRBD2. CDR3 DNA: TGTGCCAGCAGCCCTATAGCGGGGGCCATCTCCTACGAGCAGTACTTC. Amino acid sequence: CASSPIAGAISYEQYF.